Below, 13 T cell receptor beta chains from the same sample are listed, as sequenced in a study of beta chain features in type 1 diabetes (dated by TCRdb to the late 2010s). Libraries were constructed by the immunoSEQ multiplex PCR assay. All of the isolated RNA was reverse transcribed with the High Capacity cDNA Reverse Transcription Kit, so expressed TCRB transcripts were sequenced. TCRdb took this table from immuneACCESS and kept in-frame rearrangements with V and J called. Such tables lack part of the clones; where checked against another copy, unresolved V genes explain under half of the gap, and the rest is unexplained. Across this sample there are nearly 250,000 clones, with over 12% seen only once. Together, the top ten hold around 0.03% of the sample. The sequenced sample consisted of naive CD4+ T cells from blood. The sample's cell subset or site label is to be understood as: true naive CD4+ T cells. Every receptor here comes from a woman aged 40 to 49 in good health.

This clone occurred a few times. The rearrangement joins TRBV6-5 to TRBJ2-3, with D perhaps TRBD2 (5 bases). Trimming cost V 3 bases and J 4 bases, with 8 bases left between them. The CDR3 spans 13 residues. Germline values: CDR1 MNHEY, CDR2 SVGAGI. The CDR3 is CASSYSGADTQYF. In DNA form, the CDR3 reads TGTGCCAGCAGTTATTCCGGGGCAGATACGCAGTATTTT.

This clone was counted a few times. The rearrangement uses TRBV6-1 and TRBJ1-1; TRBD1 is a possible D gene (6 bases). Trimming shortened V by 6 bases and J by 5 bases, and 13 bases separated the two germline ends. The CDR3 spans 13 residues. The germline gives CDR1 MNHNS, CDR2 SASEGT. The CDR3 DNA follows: TGTGCCAGCAGGGACAGCCTCCCTACTGAAGCTTTCTTT. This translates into CASRDSLPTEAFF.

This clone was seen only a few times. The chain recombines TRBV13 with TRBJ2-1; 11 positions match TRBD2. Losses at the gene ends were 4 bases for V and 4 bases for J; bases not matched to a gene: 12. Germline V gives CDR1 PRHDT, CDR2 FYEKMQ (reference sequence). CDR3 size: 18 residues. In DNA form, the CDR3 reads TGTGCCAGCAGCTCAGTAGGGATTACTAGCGGGGGATACAATGAGCAGTTCTTC. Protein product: CASSSVGITSGGYNEQFF.

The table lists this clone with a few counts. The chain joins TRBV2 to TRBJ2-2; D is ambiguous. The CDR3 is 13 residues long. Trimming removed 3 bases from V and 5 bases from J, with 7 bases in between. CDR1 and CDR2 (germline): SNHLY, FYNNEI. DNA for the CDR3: TGTGCCAGCAGTGAGGCCAGAACCGGGGAGCTGTTTTTT. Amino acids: CASSEARTGELFF.

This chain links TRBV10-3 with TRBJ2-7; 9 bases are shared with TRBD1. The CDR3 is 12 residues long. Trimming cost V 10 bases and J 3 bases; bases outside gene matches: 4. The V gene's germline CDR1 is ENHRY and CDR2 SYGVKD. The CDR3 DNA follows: TGTGCCACTGGACAGGGGCTCTACGAGCAGTACTTC. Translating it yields CATGQGLYEQYF.

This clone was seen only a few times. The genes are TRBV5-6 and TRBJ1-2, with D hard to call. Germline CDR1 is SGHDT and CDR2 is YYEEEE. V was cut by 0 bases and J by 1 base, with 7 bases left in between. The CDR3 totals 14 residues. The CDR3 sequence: CASSLAVSNYGYTF. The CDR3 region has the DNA TGTGCCAGCAGCTTGGCCGTCAGTAACTATGGCTACACCTTC.

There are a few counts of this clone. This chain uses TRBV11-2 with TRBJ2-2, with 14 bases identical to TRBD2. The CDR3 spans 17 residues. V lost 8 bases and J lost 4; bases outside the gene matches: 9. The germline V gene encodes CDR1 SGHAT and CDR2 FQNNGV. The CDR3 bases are TGTGCCAGCGGACCGGGACTAGCGGGGGCGGGCACCGGGGAGCTGTTTTTT. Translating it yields CASGPGLAGAGTGELFF.

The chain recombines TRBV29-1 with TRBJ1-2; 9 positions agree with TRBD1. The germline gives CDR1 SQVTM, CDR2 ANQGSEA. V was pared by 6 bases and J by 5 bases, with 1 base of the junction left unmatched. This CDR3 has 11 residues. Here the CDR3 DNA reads TGCAGCGTGACAGGGGGATATGGCTACACCTTC. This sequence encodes CSVTGGYGYTF.

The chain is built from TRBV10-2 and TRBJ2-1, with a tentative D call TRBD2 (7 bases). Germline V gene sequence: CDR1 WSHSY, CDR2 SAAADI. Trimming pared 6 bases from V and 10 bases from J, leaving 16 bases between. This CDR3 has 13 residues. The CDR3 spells CASRPAGAIEQFF. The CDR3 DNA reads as TGCGCCAGCAGACCTGCGGGGGCAATCGAGCAGTTCTTC.

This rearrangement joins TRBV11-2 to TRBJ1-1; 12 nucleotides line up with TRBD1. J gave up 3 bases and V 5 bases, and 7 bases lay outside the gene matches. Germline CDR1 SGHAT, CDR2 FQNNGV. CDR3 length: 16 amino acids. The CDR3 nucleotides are TGTGCCAGCAGCCCCCGGGACAGGGGGCTCCACACTGAAGCTTTCTTT. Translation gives CASSPRDRGLHTEAFF.

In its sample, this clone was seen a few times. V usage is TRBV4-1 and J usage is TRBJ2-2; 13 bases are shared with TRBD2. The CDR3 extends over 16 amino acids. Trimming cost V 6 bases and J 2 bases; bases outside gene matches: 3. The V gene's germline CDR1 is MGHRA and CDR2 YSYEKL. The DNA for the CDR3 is TGCGCCAGCAGTCGGACTAGCGGGAGCAACACCGGGGAGCTGTTTTTT. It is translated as CASSRTSGSNTGELFF.

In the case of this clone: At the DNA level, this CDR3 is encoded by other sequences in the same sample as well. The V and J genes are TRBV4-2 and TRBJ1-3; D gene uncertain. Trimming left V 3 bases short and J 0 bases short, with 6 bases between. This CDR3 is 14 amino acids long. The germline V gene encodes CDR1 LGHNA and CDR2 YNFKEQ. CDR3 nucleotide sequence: TGTGCCAGCAGCCAGGAGAGCTCTGGAAACACCATATATTTT. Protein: CASSQESSGNTIYF.

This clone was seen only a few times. The CDR3 loop is CASSLAGRETQYF. The CDR3 bases are TGCGCCAGCAGCTTGGCAGGCCGGGAGACCCAGTACTTC. This chain links TRBV5-1 with TRBJ2-5; D gene unclear. In germline, CDR1 is SGHRS, CDR2 YFSETQ. This CDR3 spans 13 amino acids. V lost 0 bases and J 5 bases, leaving 8 bases between the germline ends. Full variable domain (outside the CDR3, taken from reference TRBV5-1 and TRBJ2-5): KAGVTQTPRYLIKTRGQQVTLSCSPISGHRSVSWYQQTPGQGLQFLFEYFSETQRNKGNFPGRFSGRQFSNSRSEMNVSTLELGDSALYLCASSLAGRETQYFGPGTRLLVL.